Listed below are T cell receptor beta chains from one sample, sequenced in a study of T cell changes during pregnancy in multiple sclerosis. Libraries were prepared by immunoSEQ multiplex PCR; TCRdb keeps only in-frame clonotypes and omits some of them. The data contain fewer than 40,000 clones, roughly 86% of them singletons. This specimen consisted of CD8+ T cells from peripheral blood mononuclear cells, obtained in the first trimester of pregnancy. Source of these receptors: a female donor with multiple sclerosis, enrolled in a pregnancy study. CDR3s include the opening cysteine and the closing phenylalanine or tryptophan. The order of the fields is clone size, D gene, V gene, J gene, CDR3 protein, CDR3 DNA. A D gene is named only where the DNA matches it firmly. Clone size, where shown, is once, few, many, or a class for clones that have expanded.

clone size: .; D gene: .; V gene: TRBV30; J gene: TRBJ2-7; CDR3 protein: CAWSVVTGNEQYF; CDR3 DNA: TGTGCCTGGAGTGTGGTAACAGGGAACGAGCAGTACTTC
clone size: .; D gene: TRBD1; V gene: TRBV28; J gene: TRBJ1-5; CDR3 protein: CASSLNGQGNQPQHF; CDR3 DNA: TGTGCCAGCAGTTTAAACGGACAGGGCAATCAGCCCCAGCATTTT
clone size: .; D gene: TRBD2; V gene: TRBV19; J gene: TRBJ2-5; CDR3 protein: CASSIGAGVVETQYF; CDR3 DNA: TGTGCCAGTAGTATAGGGGCGGGGGTCGTCGAGACCCAGTACTTC
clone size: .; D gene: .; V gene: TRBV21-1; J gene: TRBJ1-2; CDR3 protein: CASSKLYYGYTF; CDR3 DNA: TGTGCCAGCAGCAAACTCTACTATGGCTACACCTTC
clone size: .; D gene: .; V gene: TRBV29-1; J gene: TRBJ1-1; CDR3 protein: CSVLELGGEAFF; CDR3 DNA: TGCAGCGTTCTTGAACTGGGGGGGGAAGCTTTCTTT
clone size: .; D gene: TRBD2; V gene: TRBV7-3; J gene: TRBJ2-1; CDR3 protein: CASSLQAGGFNEQFF; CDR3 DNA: TGTGCCAGCAGCTTACAAGCGGGAGGGTTCAATGAGCAGTTCTTC
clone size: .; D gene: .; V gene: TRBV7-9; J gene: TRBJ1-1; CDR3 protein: CASSLGFGSPTEAFF; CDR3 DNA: TGTGCCAGCAGCTTAGGGTTTGGCTCCCCTACTGAAGCTTTCTTT
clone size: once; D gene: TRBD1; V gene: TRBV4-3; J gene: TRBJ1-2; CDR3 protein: CASSPGTGGSHYGYTF; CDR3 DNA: TGCGCCAGCAGCCCCGGGACAGGGGGTTCGCACTATGGCTACACCTTC
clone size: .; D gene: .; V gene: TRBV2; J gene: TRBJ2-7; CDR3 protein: CASSEGLPQTYEQYF; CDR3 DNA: TGTGCCAGCAGTGAGGGGCTACCACAAACCTACGAGCAGTACTTC
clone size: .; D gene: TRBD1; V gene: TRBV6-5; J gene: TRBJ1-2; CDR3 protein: CASRGRQGINYGYTF; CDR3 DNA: TGTGCCAGCAGGGGTAGACAGGGGATTAACTATGGCTACACCTTC
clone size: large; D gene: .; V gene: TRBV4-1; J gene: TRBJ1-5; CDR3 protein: CASSPEPGGNQPQHF; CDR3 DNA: TGCGCCAGCAGCCCCGAGCCGGGGGGCAATCAGCCCCAGCATTTT
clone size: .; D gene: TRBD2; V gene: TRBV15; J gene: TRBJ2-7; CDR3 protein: CATSTWTSSISSGEQYF; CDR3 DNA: TGTGCCACCAGCACCTGGACTAGCTCGATCTCCTCGGGCGAGCAGTACTTC
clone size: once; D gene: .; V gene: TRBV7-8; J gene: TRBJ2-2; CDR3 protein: CASSRGAGATGELFF; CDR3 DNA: TGTGCCAGCAGCCGGGGGGCAGGGGCCACCGGGGAGCTGTTTTTT
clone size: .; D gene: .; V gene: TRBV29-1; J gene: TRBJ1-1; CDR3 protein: CSVIQVMNTEAFF; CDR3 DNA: TGCAGCGTGATACAGGTCATGAACACTGAAGCTTTCTTT
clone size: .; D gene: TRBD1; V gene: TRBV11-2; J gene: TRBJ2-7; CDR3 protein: CASSRGTGEGYEQYF; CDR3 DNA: TGTGCCAGCAGCCGAGGGACAGGGGAGGGCTACGAGCAGTACTTC
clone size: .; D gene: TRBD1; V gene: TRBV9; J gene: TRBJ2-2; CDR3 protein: CASSPQDRATGELFF; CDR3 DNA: TGTGCCAGCAGCCCACAGGACAGGGCCACCGGGGAGCTGTTTTTT
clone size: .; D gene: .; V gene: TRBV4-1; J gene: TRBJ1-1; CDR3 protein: CASSHPFGSAFF; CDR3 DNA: TGCGCCAGCAGCCACCCTTTTGGGAGCGCTTTCTTT
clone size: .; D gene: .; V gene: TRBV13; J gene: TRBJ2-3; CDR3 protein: CASSWRGDTQYF; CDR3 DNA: TGTGCCAGCAGCTGGAGGGGAGATACGCAGTATTTT
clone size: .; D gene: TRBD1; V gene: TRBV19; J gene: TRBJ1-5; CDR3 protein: CASNRGGTQPQHF; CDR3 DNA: TGTGCCAGTAACAGGGGAGGTACTCAGCCCCAGCATTTT
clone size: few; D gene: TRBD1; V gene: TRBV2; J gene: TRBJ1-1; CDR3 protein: CASSVQTGGLTNTEAFF; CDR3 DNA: TGTGCCAGCAGTGTGCAGACAGGGGGATTGACGAACACTGAAGCTTTCTTT
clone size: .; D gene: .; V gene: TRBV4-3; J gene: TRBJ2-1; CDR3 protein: CASSQDLGREGNEQFF; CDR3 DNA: TGCGCCAGCAGCCAAGATCTGGGCAGGGAAGGCAATGAGCAGTTCTTC
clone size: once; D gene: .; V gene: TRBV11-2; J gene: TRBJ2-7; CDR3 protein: CASSLGGSSYEQYF; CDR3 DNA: TGTGCCAGCAGTTTAGGAGGAAGCTCCTACGAGCAGTACTTC
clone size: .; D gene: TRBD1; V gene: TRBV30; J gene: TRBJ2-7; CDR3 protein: CAWSSAGGISF; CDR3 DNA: TGTGCCTGGAGTTCGGCAGGGGGAATATCCTTC
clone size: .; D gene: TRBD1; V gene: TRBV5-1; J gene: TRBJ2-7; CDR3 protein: CASSLDRGYEQYF; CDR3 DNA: TGCGCCAGCAGCTTGGACAGGGGGTACGAGCAGTACTTC
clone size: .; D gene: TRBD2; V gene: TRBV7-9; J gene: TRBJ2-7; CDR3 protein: CASSLALELAGNDEQYF; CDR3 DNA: TGTGCCAGCAGCTTAGCGCTAGAACTAGCGGGTAACGACGAGCAGTACTTC
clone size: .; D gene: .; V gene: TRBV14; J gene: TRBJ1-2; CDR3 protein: CASSARGGYTF; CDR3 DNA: TGTGCCAGCAGCGCCAGGGGTGGCTACACCTTC
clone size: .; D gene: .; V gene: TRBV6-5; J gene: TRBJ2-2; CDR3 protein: CASNGHNGNTGELFF; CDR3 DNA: TGTGCCAGCAATGGACATAACGGGAACACCGGGGAGCTGTTTTTT
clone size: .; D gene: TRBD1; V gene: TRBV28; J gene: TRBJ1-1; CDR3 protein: CASSQGGHTEAFF; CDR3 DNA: TGTGCCAGCAGTCAAGGGGGCCACACTGAAGCTTTCTTT
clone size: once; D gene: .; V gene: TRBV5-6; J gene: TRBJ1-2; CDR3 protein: CASSLGTLTSNYGYTF; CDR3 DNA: TGTGCCAGCAGCCTTGGGACTCTAACCTCGAACTATGGCTACACCTTC
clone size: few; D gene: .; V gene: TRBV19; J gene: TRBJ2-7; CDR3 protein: CASSIGVPSYEQYF; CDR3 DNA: TGTGCCAGTAGCATCGGGGTACCCTCCTACGAGCAGTACTTC
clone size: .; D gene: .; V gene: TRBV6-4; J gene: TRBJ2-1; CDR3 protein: CASSDDDTPYNEQFF; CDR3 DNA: TGTGCCAGCAGTGACGATGATACTCCTTACAATGAGCAGTTCTTC
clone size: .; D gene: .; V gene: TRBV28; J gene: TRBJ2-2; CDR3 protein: CASADNSNTGELFF; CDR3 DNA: TGTGCCAGCGCGGACAATTCGAACACCGGGGAGCTGTTTTTT
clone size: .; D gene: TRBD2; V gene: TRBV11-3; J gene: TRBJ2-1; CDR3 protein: CASSLEWASGEQFF; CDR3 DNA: TGTGCCAGCAGCCTAGAATGGGCTAGCGGGGAACAGTTCTTC
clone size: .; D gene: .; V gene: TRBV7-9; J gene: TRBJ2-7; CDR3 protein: CASSSYSYEQYF; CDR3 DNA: TGTGCCAGCAGCTCCTATTCCTACGAGCAGTACTTC
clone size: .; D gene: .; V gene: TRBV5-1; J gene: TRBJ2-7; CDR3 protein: CASSPKAGYEQYF; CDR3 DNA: TGCGCCAGCAGCCCCAAGGCGGGCTACGAGCAGTACTTC
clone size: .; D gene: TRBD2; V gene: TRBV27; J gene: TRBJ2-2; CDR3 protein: CASRREGPGELFF; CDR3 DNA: TGTGCCAGCAGACGGGAGGGTCCCGGGGAGCTGTTTTTT
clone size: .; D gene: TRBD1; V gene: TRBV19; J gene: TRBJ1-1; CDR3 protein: CASSIRAGGRTEAFF; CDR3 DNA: TGTGCCAGTAGTATTAGGGCAGGGGGAAGAACTGAAGCTTTCTTT
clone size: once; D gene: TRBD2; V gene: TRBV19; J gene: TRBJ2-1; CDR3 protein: CASSIDREARNEQFF; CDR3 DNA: TGTGCCAGTAGTATAGATCGGGAGGCCCGCAATGAGCAGTTCTTC
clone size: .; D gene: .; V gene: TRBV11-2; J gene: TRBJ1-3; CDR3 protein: CASSPPGNANTIYF; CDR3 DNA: TGTGCCAGCAGCCCCCCGGGGAATGCAAACACCATATATTTT
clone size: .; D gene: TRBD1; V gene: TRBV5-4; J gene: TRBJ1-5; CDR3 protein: CASSSDRAQPQHF; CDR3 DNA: TGTGCCAGCAGCTCGGACAGGGCCCAGCCCCAGCATTTT
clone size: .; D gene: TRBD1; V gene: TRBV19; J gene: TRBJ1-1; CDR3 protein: CASSWDSLNTEAFF; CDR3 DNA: TGTGCCAGTAGCTGGGACAGTTTGAACACTGAAGCTTTCTTT